This is a list of T cell receptor beta chains from one sample in a study of shared clonotypes between healthy human individuals. The protocol was immunoSEQ multiplex PCR, while the TCRdb copy is restricted to in-frame clones and leaves out a portion. The table has approximately 1,000,000 clones, 70% to 80% seen once; the top ten hold approximately 0.95%. The sample taken for sequencing was memory CD4+ T cells from PBMCs. The source of these receptors is a man aged 18 to 35 in good health. Some clones in this sample may be carry-over from other donors' samples. CDR3s include the opening cysteine and the closing phenylalanine or tryptophan. Fields, in order: clone size, V gene, D gene, J gene, CDR3 protein, CDR3 DNA. A D gene is named only where the DNA matches it firmly. Clone size appears in some rows only: once, few, many, or a class for an expanded clone.

clone_size: .; v_call: TRBV28; d_call: TRBD2; j_call: TRBJ2-5; cdr3_aa: CASSRTSGETQYF; cdr3_nt: TGTGCCAGCAGTAGGACTAGCGGGGAGACCCAGTACTTC
clone_size: .; v_call: TRBV5-4; d_call: .; j_call: TRBJ1-3; cdr3_aa: CADILPRTVGNTIYF; cdr3_nt: TGTGCAGACATCCTTCCTCGGACCGTAGGAAACACCATATATTTT
clone_size: .; v_call: TRBV9; d_call: .; j_call: TRBJ2-5; cdr3_aa: CASSVSFGRETQYF; cdr3_nt: TGTGCCAGCAGCGTATCATTCGGCCGGGAGACCCAGTACTTC
clone_size: .; v_call: TRBV9; d_call: .; j_call: TRBJ1-1; cdr3_aa: CASSVDRESTEAFF; cdr3_nt: TGTGCCAGCAGCGTAGACAGGGAGTCCACTGAAGCTTTCTTT
clone_size: few; v_call: TRBV18; d_call: .; j_call: TRBJ2-7; cdr3_aa: CASSPPAGAPYEQYF; cdr3_nt: TGTGCCAGCTCACCGCCGGCGGGGGCCCCCTACGAGCAGTACTTC
clone_size: once; v_call: TRBV7-3; d_call: TRBD2; j_call: TRBJ2-7; cdr3_aa: CASSLSAGAYEQYF; cdr3_nt: TGTGCCAGCAGCTTATCTGCGGGAGCCTACGAGCAGTACTTC
clone_size: .; v_call: TRBV7-9; d_call: .; j_call: TRBJ1-4; cdr3_aa: CASSFRTEGELFF; cdr3_nt: TGTGCCAGCAGCTTCCGTACCGAGGGGGAACTGTTTTTT
clone_size: .; v_call: TRBV4-1; d_call: TRBD1; j_call: TRBJ2-1; cdr3_aa: CASSQGQGATNEQFF; cdr3_nt: TGCGCCAGCAGCCAGGGACAGGGGGCTACCAATGAGCAGTTCTTC
clone_size: .; v_call: TRBV14; d_call: TRBD1; j_call: TRBJ1-1; cdr3_aa: CASRPGGGEAFF; cdr3_nt: TGTGCCAGCAGACCAGGGGGTGGTGAAGCTTTCTTT
clone_size: .; v_call: TRBV5-6; d_call: .; j_call: TRBJ1-2; cdr3_aa: CASSRGQREGGGYTF; cdr3_nt: TGTGCCAGCAGCCGAGGACAGAGGGAGGGCGGGGGCTACACCTTC
clone_size: .; v_call: TRBV7-3; d_call: .; j_call: TRBJ2-4; cdr3_aa: CASSLMGRGNIQYF; cdr3_nt: TGTGCCAGCAGCTTAATGGGGCGAGGAAACATTCAGTACTTC
clone_size: .; v_call: TRBV18; d_call: .; j_call: TRBJ2-7; cdr3_aa: CASSPNNYEQYF; cdr3_nt: TGTGCCAGCTCACCCAACAACTACGAGCAGTACTTC
clone_size: .; v_call: TRBV5-4; d_call: .; j_call: TRBJ1-2; cdr3_aa: CASSLGGAHYGYTF; cdr3_nt: TGTGCCAGCAGCTTAGGGGGGGCACACTATGGCTACACCTTC
clone_size: once; v_call: TRBV30; d_call: TRBD1; j_call: TRBJ1-5; cdr3_aa: CAWDTGTEESQPQHF; cdr3_nt: TGTGCCTGGGATACCGGGACAGAAGAGAGTCAGCCCCAGCATTTT
clone_size: few; v_call: TRBV19; d_call: .; j_call: TRBJ1-1; cdr3_aa: CASSTIGGDTEAFF; cdr3_nt: TGTGCCAGTAGTACCATCGGGGGGGACACTGAAGCTTTCTTT
clone_size: few; v_call: TRBV10-3; d_call: .; j_call: TRBJ2-6; cdr3_aa: CAISPSGANVLTF; cdr3_nt: TGTGCCATCAGTCCGTCTGGGGCCAACGTCCTGACTTTC
clone_size: few; v_call: TRBV19; d_call: .; j_call: TRBJ1-5; cdr3_aa: CASSPDRFSNQPQHF; cdr3_nt: TGTGCCAGTAGTCCCGACAGATTTAGCAATCAGCCCCAGCATTTT
clone_size: .; v_call: TRBV21-1; d_call: .; j_call: TRBJ1-5; cdr3_aa: CASSKVPGCGDITLNQPQHF; cdr3_nt: TGTGCCAGCAGCAAAGTTCCTGGGTGTGGGGACATCACCCTCAATCAGCCCCAGCATTTT
clone_size: .; v_call: TRBV7-9; d_call: TRBD1; j_call: TRBJ2-1; cdr3_aa: CASSYAGTGRNEQFF; cdr3_nt: TGTGCCAGCAGCTATGCCGGGACAGGGAGAAATGAGCAGTTCTTC
clone_size: .; v_call: TRBV18; d_call: TRBD2; j_call: TRBJ2-2; cdr3_aa: CASSLMTSGNTGELFF; cdr3_nt: TGTGCCAGCTCACTTATGACTAGCGGAAACACCGGGGAGCTGTTTTTT
clone_size: .; v_call: TRBV18; d_call: .; j_call: TRBJ1-1; cdr3_aa: CASSPIGLAEGMNTEAFF; cdr3_nt: TGTGCCAGCTCACCAATCGGGTTAGCGGAGGGGATGAACACTGAAGCTTTCTTT
clone_size: .; v_call: TRBV18; d_call: .; j_call: TRBJ1-1; cdr3_aa: CASSPAMGVEAFF; cdr3_nt: TGTGCCAGCTCACCAGCCATGGGAGTCGAAGCTTTCTTT
clone_size: .; v_call: TRBV29-1; d_call: .; j_call: TRBJ2-3; cdr3_aa: CSVVGGGDTQYF; cdr3_nt: TGCAGCGTTGTTGGCGGCGGGGATACGCAGTATTTT
clone_size: few; v_call: TRBV9; d_call: .; j_call: TRBJ2-5; cdr3_aa: CASSWDSSRETQYF; cdr3_nt: TGTGCCAGCAGCTGGGACTCCTCCCGGGAGACCCAGTACTTC
clone_size: .; v_call: TRBV9; d_call: .; j_call: TRBJ2-1; cdr3_aa: CASSVVGISYNEQFF; cdr3_nt: TGTGCCAGCAGCGTAGTAGGGATCTCCTACAATGAGCAGTTCTTC
clone_size: once; v_call: TRBV5-8; d_call: .; j_call: TRBJ2-3; cdr3_aa: CASSRTGTDTQYF; cdr3_nt: TGTGCCAGCAGCCGGACAGGCACAGATACGCAGTATTTT
clone_size: .; v_call: TRBV7-6; d_call: .; j_call: TRBJ1-1; cdr3_aa: CASSPWIQGPASGTEAFF; cdr3_nt: TGTGCCAGCAGCCCATGGATACAGGGCCCGGCTAGTGGCACTGAAGCTTTCTTT
clone_size: few; v_call: TRBV7-3; d_call: TRBD2; j_call: TRBJ2-2; cdr3_aa: CASGDSGRGGELFF; cdr3_nt: TGTGCCAGCGGGGATAGCGGGAGAGGAGGGGAGCTGTTTTTT
clone_size: .; v_call: TRBV6-6; d_call: TRBD2; j_call: TRBJ2-2; cdr3_aa: CASKAGGPTGELFF; cdr3_nt: TGTGCCAGCAAAGCGGGAGGTCCCACCGGGGAGCTGTTTTTT
clone_size: .; v_call: TRBV6-1; d_call: TRBD1; j_call: TRBJ1-4; cdr3_aa: CASSEFTGQGLEKLFF; cdr3_nt: TGTGCCAGCAGTGAATTCACCGGACAGGGACTTGAAAAACTGTTTTTT
clone_size: .; v_call: TRBV10-3; d_call: .; j_call: TRBJ2-1; cdr3_aa: CAISESSSYNEQFF; cdr3_nt: TGTGCCATCAGTGAGTCCAGCTCCTACAATGAGCAGTTCTTC
clone_size: .; v_call: TRBV19; d_call: TRBD2; j_call: TRBJ2-7; cdr3_aa: CASSIGQRGNYEQYF; cdr3_nt: TGTGCCAGTAGTATAGGGCAGCGGGGAAACTACGAGCAGTACTTC
clone_size: once; v_call: TRBV5-1; d_call: .; j_call: TRBJ2-1; cdr3_aa: CASSPERGQYNEQFF; cdr3_nt: TGCGCCAGCAGCCCTGAACGGGGACAATACAATGAGCAGTTCTTC
clone_size: .; v_call: TRBV28; d_call: .; j_call: TRBJ2-2; cdr3_aa: CASSFGSANTGELFF; cdr3_nt: TGTGCCAGCAGTTTCGGTAGCGCGAACACCGGGGAGCTGTTTTTT
clone_size: .; v_call: TRBV28; d_call: TRBD1; j_call: TRBJ1-5; cdr3_aa: CASSFGGQVSRQPQHF; cdr3_nt: TGTGCCAGCAGTTTTGGTGGACAGGTAAGCCGTCAGCCCCAGCATTTT
clone_size: once; v_call: TRBV5-4; d_call: .; j_call: TRBJ2-3; cdr3_aa: CASSSVKGGRSTDTQYF; cdr3_nt: TGTGCCAGCAGCTCCGTAAAGGGGGGGAGGAGCACAGATACGCAGTATTTT
clone_size: .; v_call: TRBV11-3; d_call: TRBD1; j_call: TRBJ2-1; cdr3_aa: CASSLGFDRANEQFF; cdr3_nt: TGTGCCAGCAGCTTAGGCTTCGACAGGGCGAATGAGCAGTTCTTC
clone_size: .; v_call: TRBV12-5; d_call: .; j_call: TRBJ2-1; cdr3_aa: CASGLGAGTSSYNEQFF; cdr3_nt: TGTGCTAGTGGTTTGGGTGCCGGGACGAGCTCCTACAATGAGCAGTTCTTC
clone_size: .; v_call: TRBV27; d_call: TRBD1; j_call: TRBJ1-2; cdr3_aa: CASSTTRGVSGYTF; cdr3_nt: TGTGCCAGCAGTACTACCAGGGGGGTGTCTGGCTACACCTTC
clone_size: .; v_call: TRBV5-1; d_call: .; j_call: TRBJ1-2; cdr3_aa: CASSLGGSRSDYGYTF; cdr3_nt: TGCGCCAGCAGCTTGGGAGGCAGTAGATCAGACTATGGCTACACCTTC